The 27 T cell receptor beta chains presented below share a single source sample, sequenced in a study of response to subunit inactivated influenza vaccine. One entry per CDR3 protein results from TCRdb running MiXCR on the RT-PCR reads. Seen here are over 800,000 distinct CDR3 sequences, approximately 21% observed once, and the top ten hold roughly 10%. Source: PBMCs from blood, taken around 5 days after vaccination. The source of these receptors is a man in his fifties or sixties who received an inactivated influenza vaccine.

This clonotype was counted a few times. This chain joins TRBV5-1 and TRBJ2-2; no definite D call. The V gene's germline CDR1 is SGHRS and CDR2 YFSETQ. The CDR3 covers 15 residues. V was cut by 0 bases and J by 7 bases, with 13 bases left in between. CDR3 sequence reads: CASSLATVIGGELFF. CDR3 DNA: TGCGCCAGCAGCTTGGCGACGGTGATTGGCGGGGAGCTGTTTTTT.

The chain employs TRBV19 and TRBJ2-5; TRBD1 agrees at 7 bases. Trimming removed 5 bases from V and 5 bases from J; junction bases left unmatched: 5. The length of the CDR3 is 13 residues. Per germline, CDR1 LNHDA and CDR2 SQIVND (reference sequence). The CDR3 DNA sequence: TGTGCCAGTAGTCAGGACAGGTCGGAGACCCAGTACTTC. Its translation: CASSQDRSETQYF. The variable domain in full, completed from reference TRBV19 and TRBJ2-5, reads DGGITQSPKYLFRKEGQNVTLSCEQNLNHDAMYWYRQDPGQGLRLIYYSQIVNDFQKGDIAEGYSVSREKKESFPLTVTSAQKNPTAFYLCASSQDRSETQYFGPGTRLLVL.

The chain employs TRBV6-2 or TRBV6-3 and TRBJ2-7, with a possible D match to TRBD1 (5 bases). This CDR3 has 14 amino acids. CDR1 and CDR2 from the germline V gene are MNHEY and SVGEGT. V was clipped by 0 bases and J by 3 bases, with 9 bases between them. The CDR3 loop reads CASSYSTARYEQYF. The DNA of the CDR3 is TGTGCCAGCAGTTACTCGACAGCGCGCTACGAGCAGTACTTC.

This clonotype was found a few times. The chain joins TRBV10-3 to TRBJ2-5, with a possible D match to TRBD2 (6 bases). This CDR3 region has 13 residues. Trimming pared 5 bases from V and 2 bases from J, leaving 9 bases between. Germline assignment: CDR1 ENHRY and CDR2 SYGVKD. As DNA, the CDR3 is TGTGCCATCAGTTGGCGGGAACAAGAGACCCAGTACTTC. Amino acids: CAISWREQETQYF.

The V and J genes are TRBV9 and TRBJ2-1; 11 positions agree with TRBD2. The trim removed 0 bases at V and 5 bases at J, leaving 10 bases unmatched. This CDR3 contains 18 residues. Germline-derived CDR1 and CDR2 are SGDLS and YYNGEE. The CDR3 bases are TGTGCCAGCAGCGTAGACCTCTTTCTAGCGGGAGGCAACAATGAGCAGTTCTTC. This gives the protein CASSVDLFLAGGNNEQFF.

As DNA, the CDR3 is TGTGCCAGCAGTTACCGGGGGGTAGGCTATGGCTACACCTTC. It encodes CASSYRGVGYGYTF. The genes are TRBV6-5 and TRBJ1-2; TRBD1 might be the D (5 bases). Germline V lookup: CDR1 MNHEY, CDR2 SVGAGI. The CDR3 covers 14 residues. Trimming took off 2 bases at V and 4 bases at J, with 11 bases between the two ends.

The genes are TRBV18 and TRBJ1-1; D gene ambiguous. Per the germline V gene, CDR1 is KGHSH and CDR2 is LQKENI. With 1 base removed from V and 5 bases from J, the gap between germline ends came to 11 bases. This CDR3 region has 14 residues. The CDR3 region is CASSPQGLATEAFF. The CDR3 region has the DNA TGTGCCAGCTCACCACAGGGTTTAGCGACTGAAGCTTTCTTT.

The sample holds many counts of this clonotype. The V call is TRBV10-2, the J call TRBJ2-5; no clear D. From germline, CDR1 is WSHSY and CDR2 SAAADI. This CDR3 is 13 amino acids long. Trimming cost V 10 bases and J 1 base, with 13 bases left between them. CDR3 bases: TGCGCCACCCTGGGGAAGGGCCAAGAGACCCAGTACTTC. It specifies CATLGKGQETQYF.

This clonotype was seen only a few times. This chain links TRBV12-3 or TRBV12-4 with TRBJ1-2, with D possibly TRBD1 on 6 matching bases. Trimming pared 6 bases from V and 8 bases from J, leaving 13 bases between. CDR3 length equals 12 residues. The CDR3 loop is CASRYTGRGYTF. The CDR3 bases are TGTGCCAGCAGATACACAGGGAGAGGCTACACCTTC.

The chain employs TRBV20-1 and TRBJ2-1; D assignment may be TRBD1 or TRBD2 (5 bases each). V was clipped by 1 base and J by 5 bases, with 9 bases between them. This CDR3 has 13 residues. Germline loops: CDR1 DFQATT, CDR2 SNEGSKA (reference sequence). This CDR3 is CSARAGANNEQFF. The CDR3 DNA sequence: TGCAGTGCTAGAGCCGGGGCTAACAATGAGCAGTTCTTC.

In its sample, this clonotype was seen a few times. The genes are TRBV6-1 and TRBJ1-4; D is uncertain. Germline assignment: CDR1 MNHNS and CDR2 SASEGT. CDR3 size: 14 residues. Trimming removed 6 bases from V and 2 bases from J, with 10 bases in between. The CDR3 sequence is CASSRRETNEKLFF. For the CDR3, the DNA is TGTGCCAGCAGCCGACGGGAGACTAATGAAAAACTGTTTTTT.

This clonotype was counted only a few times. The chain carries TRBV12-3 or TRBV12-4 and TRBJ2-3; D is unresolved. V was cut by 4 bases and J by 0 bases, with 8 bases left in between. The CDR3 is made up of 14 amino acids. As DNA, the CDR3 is TGTGCCAGCAGTTATGGACGGAGCACAGATACGCAGTATTTT. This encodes CASSYGRSTDTQYF.

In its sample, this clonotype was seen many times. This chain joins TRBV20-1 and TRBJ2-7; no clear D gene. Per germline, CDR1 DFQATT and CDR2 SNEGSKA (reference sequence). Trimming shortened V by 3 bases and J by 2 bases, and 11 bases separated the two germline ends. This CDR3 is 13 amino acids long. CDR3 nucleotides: TGCAGTGCTAGTGACGGGCCGACCTACGAGCAGTACTTC. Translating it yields CSASDGPTYEQYF.

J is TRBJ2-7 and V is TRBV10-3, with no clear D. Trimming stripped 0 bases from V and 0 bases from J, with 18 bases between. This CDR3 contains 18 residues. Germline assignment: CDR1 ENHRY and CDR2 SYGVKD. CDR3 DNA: TGTGCCATCAGTGAGTCACAATACTTCATCTCGAGCTCCTACGAGCAGTACTTC. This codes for CAISESQYFISSSYEQYF.

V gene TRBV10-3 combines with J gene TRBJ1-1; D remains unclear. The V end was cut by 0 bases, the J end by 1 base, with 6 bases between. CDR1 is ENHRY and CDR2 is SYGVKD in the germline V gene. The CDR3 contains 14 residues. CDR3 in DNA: TGTGCCATCAGTGAGTCGCCAGCGAACACTGAAGCTTTCTTT. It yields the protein CAISESPANTEAFF.

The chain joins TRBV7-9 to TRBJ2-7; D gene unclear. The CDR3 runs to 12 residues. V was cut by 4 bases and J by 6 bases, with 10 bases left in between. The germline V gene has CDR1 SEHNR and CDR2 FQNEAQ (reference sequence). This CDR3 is CASSWVKTEQYF. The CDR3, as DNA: TGTGCCAGCAGCTGGGTGAAGACCGAGCAGTACTTC.

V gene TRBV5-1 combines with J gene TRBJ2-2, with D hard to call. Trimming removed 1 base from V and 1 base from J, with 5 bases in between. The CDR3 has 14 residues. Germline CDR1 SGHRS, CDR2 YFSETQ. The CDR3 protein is CASSLFENTGELFF. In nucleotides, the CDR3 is TGCGCCAGCAGCTTGTTCGAGAACACCGGGGAGCTGTTTTTT.

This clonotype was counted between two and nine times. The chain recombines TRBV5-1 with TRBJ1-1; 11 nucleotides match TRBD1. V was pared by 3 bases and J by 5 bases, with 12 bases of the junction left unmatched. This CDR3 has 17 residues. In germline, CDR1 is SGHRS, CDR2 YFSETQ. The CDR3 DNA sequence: TGCGCCAGCAGCTGGATACTCGGACAGGGGGCTATGACTGAAGCTTTCTTT. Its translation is CASSWILGQGAMTEAFF.

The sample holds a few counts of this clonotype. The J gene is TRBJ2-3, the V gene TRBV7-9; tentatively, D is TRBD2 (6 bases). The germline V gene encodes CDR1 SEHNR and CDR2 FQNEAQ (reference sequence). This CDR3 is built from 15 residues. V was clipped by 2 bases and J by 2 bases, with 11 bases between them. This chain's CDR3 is CASSLTGEPTDTQYF. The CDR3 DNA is TGTGCCAGCAGCTTAACGGGGGAACCCACAGATACGCAGTATTTT.

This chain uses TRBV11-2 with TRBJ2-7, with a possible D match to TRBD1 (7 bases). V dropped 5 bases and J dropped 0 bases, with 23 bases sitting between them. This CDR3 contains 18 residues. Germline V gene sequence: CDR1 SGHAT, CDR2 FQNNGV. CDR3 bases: TGTGCCAGCAGCAAAAGCGGCCAGGGGGGTCGATCCTCCTACGAGCAGTACTTC. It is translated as CASSKSGQGGRSSYEQYF.

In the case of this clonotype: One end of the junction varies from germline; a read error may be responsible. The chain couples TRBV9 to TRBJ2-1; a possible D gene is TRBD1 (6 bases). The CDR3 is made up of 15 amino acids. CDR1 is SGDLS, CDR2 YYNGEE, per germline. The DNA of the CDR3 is TGTGCCAGCAGCGTAGGGGACACCTCCTCCAATGAGCAGTTCTTC. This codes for CASSVGDTSSNEQFF.

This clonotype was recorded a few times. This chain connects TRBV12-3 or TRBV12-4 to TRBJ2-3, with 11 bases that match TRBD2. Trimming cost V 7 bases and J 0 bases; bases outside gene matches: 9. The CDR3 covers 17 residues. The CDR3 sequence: CASTVARLAGSTDTQYF. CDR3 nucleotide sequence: TGTGCCAGCACTGTAGCCCGACTAGCGGGGAGCACAGATACGCAGTATTTT.

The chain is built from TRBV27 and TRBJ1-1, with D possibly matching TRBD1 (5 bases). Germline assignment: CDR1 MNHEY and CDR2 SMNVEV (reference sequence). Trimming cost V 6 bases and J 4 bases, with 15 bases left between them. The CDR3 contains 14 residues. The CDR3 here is CASRPLSGGTEAFF. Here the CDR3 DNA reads TGTGCCAGCAGACCCTTATCGGGGGGCACTGAAGCTTTCTTT.

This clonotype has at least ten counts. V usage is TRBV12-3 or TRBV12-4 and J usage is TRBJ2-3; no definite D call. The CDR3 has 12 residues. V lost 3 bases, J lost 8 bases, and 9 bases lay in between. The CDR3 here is CASSFSGGTQYF. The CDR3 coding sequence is TGTGCCAGCAGTTTCTCTGGTGGTACGCAGTATTTT.

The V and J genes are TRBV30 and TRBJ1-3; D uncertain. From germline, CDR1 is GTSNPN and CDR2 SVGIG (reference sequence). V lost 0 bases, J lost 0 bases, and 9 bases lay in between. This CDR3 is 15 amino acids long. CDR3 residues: CAWSVHSFSGNTIYF. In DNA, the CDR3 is TGTGCCTGGAGTGTACATTCCTTCTCTGGAAACACCATATATTTT.

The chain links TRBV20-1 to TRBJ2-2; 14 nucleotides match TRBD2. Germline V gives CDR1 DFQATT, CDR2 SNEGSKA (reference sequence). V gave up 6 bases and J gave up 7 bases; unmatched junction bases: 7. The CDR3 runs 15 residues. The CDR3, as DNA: TGCAGTGCCCTAGGACTAGCGGGAGGTCACGGGGAGCTGTTTTTT. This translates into CSALGLAGGHGELFF.

The CDR3 DNA sequence: TGTGCCACCAGCAACCTCGGAGGACCTTACGAGCAGTACTTC. This encodes CATSNLGGPYEQYF. The rearrangement links TRBV15 to TRBJ2-7, with D possibly matching TRBD2 (5 bases). The CDR3 spans 14 residues. V was pared by 4 bases and J by 4 bases, with 14 bases between. CDR1 is LNHNV and CDR2 is YYDKDF in the germline V gene (reference sequence).